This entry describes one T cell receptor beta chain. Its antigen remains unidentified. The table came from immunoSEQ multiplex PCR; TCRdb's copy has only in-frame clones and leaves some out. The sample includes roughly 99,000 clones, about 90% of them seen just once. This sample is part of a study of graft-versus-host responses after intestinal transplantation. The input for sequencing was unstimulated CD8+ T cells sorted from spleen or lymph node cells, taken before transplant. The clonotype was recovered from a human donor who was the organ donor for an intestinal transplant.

CDR3 DNA: TGTGCCAGCAGTCCCGGGGGGGAGACCCAGTACTTC. It encodes CASSPGGETQYF. This rearrangement joins TRBV28 to TRBJ2-5; 7 bases agree with TRBD2. Trimming took 5 bases from V and 5 from J; bases not matched to a gene: 2. CDR1 and CDR2 (germline): MDHEN, SYDVKM. The CDR3 is made up of 12 amino acids.